One and the same sample provided the 8 T cell receptor beta chains below, sequenced in a study of shared clonotypes between healthy human individuals. Sequenced by immunoSEQ multiplex PCR; TCRdb stores in-frame clones only, minus some. The sample lists over a million clones, roughly 97% occurring once. The material sequenced was naive CD4+ T cells sorted from blood. Indicated subset: CD45RA+ positively selected. Receptors were obtained from a man between 25 and 39 years old in good health.

The CDR3 region has the DNA TGTGCCAGCAGTTTTGAGGGGTCCAGCACAGATACGCAGTATTTT. As protein: CASSFEGSSTDTQYF. The V gene is TRBV27, the J gene TRBJ2-3, with D perhaps given as TRBD1 or TRBD2 (5 bases each). Trimming took 3 bases from V and 0 from J, leaving 10 bases between them. The CDR3 totals 15 residues. Germline CDR1 and CDR2: MNHEY and SMNVEV (reference sequence).

Here the CDR3 reads CASRTGILGNQPQHF. DNA of the CDR3: TGTGCCAGCAGGACAGGAATTTTAGGCAATCAGCCCCAGCATTTT. The rearrangement uses TRBV19 and TRBJ1-5; 7 positions agree with TRBD1. The CDR3 totals 15 residues. V lost 9 bases, J lost 2 bases, and 10 bases stayed unmatched. Looked up from germline, CDR1 is LNHDA and CDR2 is SQIVND (reference sequence).

V and J are TRBV25-1 and TRBJ1-1; D unclear. Trimming took off 6 bases at V and 1 base at J, with 6 bases between the two ends. The length of the CDR3 is 12 residues. Looked up from germline, CDR1 is MGHDK and CDR2 is SYGVNS. CDR3 amino acids: CASREGNTEAFF. CDR3 nucleotide sequence: TGTGCCAGCAGGGAGGGGAACACTGAAGCTTTCTTT.

This chain uses TRBV30 with TRBJ1-2; the D gene is possibly TRBD1 (6 bases). The CDR3 contains 16 residues. CDR1 GTSNPN and CDR2 SVGIG come from the germline V gene (reference sequence). The V end was cut by 1 base, the J end by 1 base, with 16 bases between. CDR3 region: CAWSAHGGQFNYGYTF. CDR3 in DNA: TGTGCCTGGAGTGCACATGGCGGACAGTTTAACTATGGCTACACCTTC.

The rearrangement uses TRBV5-1 and TRBJ2-7; no definite D call. V dropped 3 bases and J dropped 8 bases, with 9 bases sitting between them. The germline gives CDR1 SGHRS, CDR2 YFSETQ. The CDR3 covers 11 residues. The CDR3 region is CASSSDQKQYF. The CDR3 nucleotides are TGCGCCAGCAGCTCGGATCAGAAGCAGTACTTC.

The count of this clone is one. This chain uses TRBV18 with TRBJ2-7; D perhaps matches TRBD2 (6 bases). Deletions cut 4 bases from V and 0 bases from J, with 10 bases between. This CDR3 is 14 amino acids long. CDR1 is KGHSH and CDR2 is LQKENI in the germline V gene. In DNA, the CDR3 is TGTGCCAGCTCACGCGGGAAGACCTCCTACGAGCAGTACTTC. Its translation is CASSRGKTSYEQYF.

The chain is built from TRBV18 and TRBJ2-6, with 10 bases identical to TRBD2. Looked up from germline, CDR1 is KGHSH and CDR2 is LQKENI. The CDR3 loop spans 20 amino acids. After removal of 2 bases from V and 2 bases from J, the junction contained 12 bases not matched to a gene. The CDR3, as DNA: TGTGCCAGCTCACCAGCTGTGCCGGGACTAGCGTTTACTGGGGCCAACGTCCTGACTTTC. Encoded protein: CASSPAVPGLAFTGANVLTF.

The rearrangement joins TRBV2 to TRBJ2-3, with TRBD2 as a possible D gene (5 bases). There are 14 residues in the CDR3. Trimming removed 0 bases from V and 9 bases from J, with 13 bases in between. The V gene's germline CDR1 is SNHLY and CDR2 FYNNEI. The CDR3: CASSEALALGTQYF. CDR3 DNA: TGTGCCAGCAGTGAAGCCCTAGCTTTGGGGACGCAGTATTTT.